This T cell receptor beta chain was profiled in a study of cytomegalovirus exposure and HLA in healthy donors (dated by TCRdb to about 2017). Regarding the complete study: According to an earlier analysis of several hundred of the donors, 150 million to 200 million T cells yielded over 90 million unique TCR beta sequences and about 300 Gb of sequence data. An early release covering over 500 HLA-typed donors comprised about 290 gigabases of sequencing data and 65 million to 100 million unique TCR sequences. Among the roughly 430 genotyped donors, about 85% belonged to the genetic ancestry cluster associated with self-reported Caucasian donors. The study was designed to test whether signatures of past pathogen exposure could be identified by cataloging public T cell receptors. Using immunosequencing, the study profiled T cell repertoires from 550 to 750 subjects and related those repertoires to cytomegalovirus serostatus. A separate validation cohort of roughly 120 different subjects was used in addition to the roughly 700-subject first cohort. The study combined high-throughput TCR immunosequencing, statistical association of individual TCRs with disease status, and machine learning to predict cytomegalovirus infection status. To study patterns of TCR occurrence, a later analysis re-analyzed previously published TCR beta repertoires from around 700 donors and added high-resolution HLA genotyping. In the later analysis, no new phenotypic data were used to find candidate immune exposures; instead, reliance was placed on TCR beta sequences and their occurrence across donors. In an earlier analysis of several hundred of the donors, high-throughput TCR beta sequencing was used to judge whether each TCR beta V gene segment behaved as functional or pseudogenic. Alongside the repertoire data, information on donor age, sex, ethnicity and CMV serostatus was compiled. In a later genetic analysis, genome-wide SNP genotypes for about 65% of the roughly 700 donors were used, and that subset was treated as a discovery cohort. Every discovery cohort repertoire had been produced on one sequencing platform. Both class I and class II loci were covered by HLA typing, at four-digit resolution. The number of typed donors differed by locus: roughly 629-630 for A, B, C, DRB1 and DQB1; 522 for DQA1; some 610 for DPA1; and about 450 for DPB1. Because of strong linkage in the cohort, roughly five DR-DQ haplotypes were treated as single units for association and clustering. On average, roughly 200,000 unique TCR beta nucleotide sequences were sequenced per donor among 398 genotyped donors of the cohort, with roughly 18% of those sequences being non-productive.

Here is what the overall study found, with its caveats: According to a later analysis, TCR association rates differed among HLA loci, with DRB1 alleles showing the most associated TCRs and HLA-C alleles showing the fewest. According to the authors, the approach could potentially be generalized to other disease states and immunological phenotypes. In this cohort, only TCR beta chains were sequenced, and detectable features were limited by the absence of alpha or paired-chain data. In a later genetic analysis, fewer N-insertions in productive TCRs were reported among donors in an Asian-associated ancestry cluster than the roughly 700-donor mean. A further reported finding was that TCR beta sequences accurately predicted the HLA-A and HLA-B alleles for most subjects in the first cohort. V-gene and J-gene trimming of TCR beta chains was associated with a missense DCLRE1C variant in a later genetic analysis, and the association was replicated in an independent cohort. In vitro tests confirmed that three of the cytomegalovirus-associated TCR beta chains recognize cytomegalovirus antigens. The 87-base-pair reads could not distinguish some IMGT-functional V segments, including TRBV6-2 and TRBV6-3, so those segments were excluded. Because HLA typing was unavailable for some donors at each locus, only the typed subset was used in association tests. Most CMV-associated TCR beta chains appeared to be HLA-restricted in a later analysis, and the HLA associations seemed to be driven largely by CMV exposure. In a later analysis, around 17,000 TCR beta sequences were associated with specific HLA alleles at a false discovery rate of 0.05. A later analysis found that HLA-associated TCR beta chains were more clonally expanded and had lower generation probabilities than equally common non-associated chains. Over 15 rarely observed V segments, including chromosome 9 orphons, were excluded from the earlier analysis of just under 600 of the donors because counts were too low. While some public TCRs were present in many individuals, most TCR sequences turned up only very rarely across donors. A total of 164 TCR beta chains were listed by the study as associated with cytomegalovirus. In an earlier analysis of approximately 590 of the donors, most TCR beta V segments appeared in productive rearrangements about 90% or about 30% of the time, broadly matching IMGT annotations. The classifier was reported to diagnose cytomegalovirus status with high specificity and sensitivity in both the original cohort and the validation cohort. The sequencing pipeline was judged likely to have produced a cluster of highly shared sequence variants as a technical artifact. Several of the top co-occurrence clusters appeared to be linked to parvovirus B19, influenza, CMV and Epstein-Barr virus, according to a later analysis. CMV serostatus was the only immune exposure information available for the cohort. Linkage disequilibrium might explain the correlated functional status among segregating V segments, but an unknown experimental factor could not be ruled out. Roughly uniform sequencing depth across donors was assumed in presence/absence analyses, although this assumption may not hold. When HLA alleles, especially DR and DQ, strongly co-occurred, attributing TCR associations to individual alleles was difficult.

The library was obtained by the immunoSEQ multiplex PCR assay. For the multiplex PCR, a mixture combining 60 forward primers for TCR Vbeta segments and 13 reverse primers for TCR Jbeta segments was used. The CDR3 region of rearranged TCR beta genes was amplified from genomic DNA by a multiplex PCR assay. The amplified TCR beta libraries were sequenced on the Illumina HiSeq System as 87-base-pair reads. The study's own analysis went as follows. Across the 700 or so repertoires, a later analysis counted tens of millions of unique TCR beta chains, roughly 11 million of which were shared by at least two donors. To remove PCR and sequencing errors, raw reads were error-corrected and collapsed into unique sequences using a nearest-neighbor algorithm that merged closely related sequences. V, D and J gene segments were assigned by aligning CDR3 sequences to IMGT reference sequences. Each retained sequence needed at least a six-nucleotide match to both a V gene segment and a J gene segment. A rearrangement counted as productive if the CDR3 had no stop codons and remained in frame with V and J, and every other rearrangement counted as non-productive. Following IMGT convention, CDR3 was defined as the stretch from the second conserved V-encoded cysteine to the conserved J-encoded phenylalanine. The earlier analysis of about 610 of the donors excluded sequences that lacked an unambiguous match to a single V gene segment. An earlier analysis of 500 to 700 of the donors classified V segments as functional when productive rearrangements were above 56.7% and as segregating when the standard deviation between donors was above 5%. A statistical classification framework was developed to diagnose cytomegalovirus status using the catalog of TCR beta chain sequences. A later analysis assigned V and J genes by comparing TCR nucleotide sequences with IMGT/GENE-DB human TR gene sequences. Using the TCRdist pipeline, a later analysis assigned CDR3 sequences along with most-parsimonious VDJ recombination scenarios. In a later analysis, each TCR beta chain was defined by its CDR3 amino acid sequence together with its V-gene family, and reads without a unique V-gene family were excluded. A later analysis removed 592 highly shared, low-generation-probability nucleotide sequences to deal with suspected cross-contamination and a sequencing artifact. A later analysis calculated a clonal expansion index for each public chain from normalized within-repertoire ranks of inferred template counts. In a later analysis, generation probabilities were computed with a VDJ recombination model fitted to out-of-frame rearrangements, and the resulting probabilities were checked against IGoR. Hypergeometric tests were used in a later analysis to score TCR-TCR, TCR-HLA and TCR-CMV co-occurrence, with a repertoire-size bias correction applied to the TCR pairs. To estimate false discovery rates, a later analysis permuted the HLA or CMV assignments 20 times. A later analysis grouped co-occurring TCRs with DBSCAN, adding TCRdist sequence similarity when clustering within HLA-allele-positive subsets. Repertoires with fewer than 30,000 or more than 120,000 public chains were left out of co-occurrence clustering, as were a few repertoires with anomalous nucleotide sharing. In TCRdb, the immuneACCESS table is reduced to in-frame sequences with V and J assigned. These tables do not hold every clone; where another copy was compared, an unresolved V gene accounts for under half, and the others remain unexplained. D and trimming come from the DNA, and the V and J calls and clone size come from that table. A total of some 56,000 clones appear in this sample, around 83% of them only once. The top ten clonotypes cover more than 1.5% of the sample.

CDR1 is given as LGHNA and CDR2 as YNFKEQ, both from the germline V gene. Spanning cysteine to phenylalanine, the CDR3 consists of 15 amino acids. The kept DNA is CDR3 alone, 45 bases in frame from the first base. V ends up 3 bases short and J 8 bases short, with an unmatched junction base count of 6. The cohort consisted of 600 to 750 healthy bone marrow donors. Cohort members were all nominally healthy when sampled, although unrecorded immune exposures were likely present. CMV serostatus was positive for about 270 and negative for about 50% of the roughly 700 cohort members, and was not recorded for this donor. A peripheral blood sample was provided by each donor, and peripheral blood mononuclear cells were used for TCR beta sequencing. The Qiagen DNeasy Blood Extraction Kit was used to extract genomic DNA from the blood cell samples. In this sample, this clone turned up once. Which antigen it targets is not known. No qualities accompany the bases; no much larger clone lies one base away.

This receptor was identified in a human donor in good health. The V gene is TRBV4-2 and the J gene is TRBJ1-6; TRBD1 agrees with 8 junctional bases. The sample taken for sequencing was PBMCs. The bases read TGTGCCAGCAGCCAGGACAGGGTGGGGGATTCACCCCTCCACTTT. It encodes CASSQDRVGDSPLHF.